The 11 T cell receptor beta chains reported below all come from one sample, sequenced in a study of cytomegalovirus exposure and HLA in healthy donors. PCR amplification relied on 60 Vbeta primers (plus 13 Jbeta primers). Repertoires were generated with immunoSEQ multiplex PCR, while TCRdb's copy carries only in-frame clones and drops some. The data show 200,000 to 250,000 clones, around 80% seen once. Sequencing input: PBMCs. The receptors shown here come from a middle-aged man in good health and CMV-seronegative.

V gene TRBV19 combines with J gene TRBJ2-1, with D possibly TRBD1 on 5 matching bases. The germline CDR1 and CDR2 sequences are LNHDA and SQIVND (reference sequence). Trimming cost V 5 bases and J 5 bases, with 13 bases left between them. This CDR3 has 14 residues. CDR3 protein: CASSPRVVHNEQFF. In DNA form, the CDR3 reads TGTGCCAGTAGTCCCAGGGTAGTCCACAATGAGCAGTTCTTC.

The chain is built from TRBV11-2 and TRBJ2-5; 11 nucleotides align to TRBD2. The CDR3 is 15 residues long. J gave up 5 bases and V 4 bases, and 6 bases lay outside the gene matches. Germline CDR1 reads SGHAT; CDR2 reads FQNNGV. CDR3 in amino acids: CASSSIAGGEETQYF. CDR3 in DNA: TGTGCCAGCAGCTCCATAGCGGGAGGGGAGGAGACCCAGTACTTC.

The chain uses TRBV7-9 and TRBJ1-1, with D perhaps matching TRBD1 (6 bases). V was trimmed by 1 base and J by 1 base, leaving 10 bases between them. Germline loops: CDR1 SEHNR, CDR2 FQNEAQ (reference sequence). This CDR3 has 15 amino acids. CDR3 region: CASSLVGRGNTEAFF. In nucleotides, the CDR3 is TGTGCCAGCAGCTTAGTGGGCAGGGGGAACACTGAAGCTTTCTTT.

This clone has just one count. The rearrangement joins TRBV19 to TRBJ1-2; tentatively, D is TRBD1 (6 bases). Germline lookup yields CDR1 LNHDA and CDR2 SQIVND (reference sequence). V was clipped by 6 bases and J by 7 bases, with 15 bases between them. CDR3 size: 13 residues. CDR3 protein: CASRSRGASGYTF. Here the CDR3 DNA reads TGTGCCAGTAGGAGCCGGGGGGCAAGTGGCTACACCTTC.

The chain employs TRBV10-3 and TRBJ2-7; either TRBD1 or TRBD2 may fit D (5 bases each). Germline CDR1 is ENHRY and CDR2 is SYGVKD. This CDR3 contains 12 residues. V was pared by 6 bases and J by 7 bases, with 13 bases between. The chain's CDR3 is CAIREGPGEQYF. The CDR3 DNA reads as TGTGCCATCAGAGAGGGACCGGGGGAGCAGTACTTC.

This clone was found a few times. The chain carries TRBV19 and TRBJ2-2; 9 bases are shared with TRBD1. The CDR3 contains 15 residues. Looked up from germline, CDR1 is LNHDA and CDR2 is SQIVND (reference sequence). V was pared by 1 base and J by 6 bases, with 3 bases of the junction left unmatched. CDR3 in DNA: TGTGCCAGTAGTATAGGGGACAGGGTCGCCGGGGAGCTGTTTTTT. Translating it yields CASSIGDRVAGELFF. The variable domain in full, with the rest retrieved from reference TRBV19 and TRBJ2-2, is DGGITQSPKYLFRKEGQNVTLSCEQNLNHDAMYWYRQDPGQGLRLIYYSQIVNDFQKGDIAEGYSVSREKKESFPLTVTSAQKNPTAFYLCASSIGDRVAGELFFGEGSRLTVL.

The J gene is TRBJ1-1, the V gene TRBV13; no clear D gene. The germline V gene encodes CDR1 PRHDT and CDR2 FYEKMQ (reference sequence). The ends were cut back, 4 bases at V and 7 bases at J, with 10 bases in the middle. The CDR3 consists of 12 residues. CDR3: CASSWQGGEAFF. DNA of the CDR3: TGTGCCAGCAGCTGGCAAGGAGGTGAAGCTTTCTTT.

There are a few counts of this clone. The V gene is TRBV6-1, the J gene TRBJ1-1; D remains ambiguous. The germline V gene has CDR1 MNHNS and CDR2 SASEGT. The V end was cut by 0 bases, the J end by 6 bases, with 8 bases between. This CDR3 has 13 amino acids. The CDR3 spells CASSEAEVPEAFF. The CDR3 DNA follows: TGTGCCAGCAGTGAAGCCGAGGTCCCTGAAGCTTTCTTT.

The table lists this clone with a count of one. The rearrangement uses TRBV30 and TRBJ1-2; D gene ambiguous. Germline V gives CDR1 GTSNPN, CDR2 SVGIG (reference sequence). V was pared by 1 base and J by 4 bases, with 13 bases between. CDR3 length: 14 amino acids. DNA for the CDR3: TGTGCCTGGAGTGCGACGAGGGCAGGCTATGGCTACACCTTC. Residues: CAWSATRAGYGYTF.

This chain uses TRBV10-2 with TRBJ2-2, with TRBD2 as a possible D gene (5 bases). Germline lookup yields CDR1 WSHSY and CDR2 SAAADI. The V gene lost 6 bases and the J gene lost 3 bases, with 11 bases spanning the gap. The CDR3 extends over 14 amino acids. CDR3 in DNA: TGCGCCAGCAGACCCGGGATAGACACCGGGGAGCTGTTTTTT. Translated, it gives CASRPGIDTGELFF.

In nucleotides, the CDR3 is TGTGCCAGCAGCTTCGGTAGCGCTTTGCCCTACAATGAGCAGTTCTTC. It yields the protein CASSFGSALPYNEQFF. The chain carries TRBV7-8 and TRBJ2-1, with D tentatively TRBD2 (5 bases). The germline V gene encodes CDR1 SGHVS and CDR2 FQNEAQ. This CDR3 has 16 residues. V lost 3 bases and J 2 bases, leaving 14 bases between the germline ends.